This record looks at one T cell receptor beta chain sequence and its context. This clonotype was observed a few times. It has no known antigen specificity. Base quality data are lacking; no much larger clone is found one base away. The library was made by 5' RACE. TCRdb lists the instrument as Illumina HiSeq 2500. A second PCR of about 7 to 12 cycles was run with a J-beta primer mix and a sample-barcoded 5' primer. Each TCR beta cDNA molecule received a unique molecular identifier from a template-switch 5' adaptor carrying 12 random nucleotides. Each sample yielded at least 2.5 million CDR3-containing paired-end reads. First-strand cDNA synthesis was performed from all RNA using the Mint cDNA synthesis kit, with priming by a TRBC-specific oligonucleotide. All cDNA was treated with uracil-DNA glycosylase and then went through a first 18-cycle PCR with the universal primers M1SS and BC2_uni_R. The study's own analysis went as follows. For normalization, 1 million high-quality reads, each with a distinct molecular identifier, were randomly selected from each sample. Reads sharing molecular identifiers were discarded rather than binned into consensus sequences. CDR3 identification, clonotype clustering and error correction used MiTCR with a Q25 quality threshold and the strictest error-elimination algorithm. Lower-bound total TCR beta diversity was estimated with a nonparametric unseen species model using Euler transformation. The raw public data were reprocessed by TCRdb itself: fastp quality trimming at Q25, MiXCR clonotype calling, in-frame beta chains only. Rows are unified per CDR3 protein, each entry keeping the most common DNA and genes. The V and J calls and clone size are TCRdb's, not the authors'. The sample contains about 1 million distinct CDR3 sequences, 40% to 50% of them found a single time. The top ten constitute 15% to 20% of the sample.

The sample originates from a study of blood T cells in healthy people across ages (dated by TCRdb to the mid-2010s). Describing the broader study: In model experiments, roughly one uniquely barcoded TCR beta cDNA molecule per two T cells was captured by template switching. To track age-related changes in TCR beta repertoire diversity, the study relied on deep sequencing normalized with unique cDNA molecular identifiers. The donors were divided into four age groups: young (average approximately 17 years), middle-aged (about 41), aged (about 62) and long-lived (about 79). To avoid experimental bias, donors of different ages were distributed randomly across sequencing lanes. For two donors (one aged 18 to 30 and one aged 80 or older), the study analyzed two additional independent replicas of 1 million unique cDNA reads from the same blood draw. Overall study results and their limits: Conclusive comparison of naive and antigen-experienced compartments was prevented by the profiling of bulk unsorted PBMCs. A strong correlation was found between observed TCR beta diversity and the percentage of naive T cells measured by flow cytometry. Because donor CMV infection status was unknown, age-related changes in expanded clonotypes were potentially confounded. Estimates of total diversity based on one million sequenced T cells were regarded as lower bounds and as underestimates. Compared with the aged group, the long-lived group had more naive CD4+ T cells, fewer expanded clones and increased TCR diversity, suggesting age selection. Observed TCR beta diversity per million T cells fell roughly linearly with age, and a significant reduction was already apparent by age roughly 40.

Donors were 39 systemically healthy Caucasian individuals from Russia aged roughly 6 to 90 years. Around 10 milliliters of peripheral blood were collected from each donor into EDTA-treated Vacutainer tubes. PBMCs were isolated by Ficoll-Paque density-gradient centrifugation, with at least 6.5 million obtained per sample. Total RNA, at least 6 micrograms per sample, was extracted from PBMCs with Trizol reagent. Naive CD45RAhigh/CD27high T cell percentages were measured by flow cytometry on a PBMC aliquot from every donor. Based on the germline V gene (reference sequence), the CDR1 and CDR2 sequences are DFQATT and SNEGSKA. For this chain, trimming is 2 bases at the V end and 1 base at the J end, and the number of junction bases without a gene match is 6. From cysteine to phenylalanine, the CDR3 is 15 amino acids long. The kept DNA is CDR3 alone, 45 bases in frame from the first base.

The sequencing input was blood. The receptor was derived from a woman aged 55-70 years in good health. The rearrangement joined TRBV20-1 to TRBJ2-5, with 8 bases matching TRBD2. In nucleotide form, the sequence is TGCAGTGCTAGAAGTCGGGAGGGCCTCCAAGAGACCCAGTACTTC. Translation gives CSARSREGLQETQYF.